This T cell receptor (beta chain) was recorded in a study of regulatory T cells in long-lasting Graves disease. Study-level results: Lower TCR diversity characterized persistent Graves' patients relative to newly diagnosed patients. With approximately 2,800 shared public clonotypes, persistent patients exceeded new patients, who shared about a thousand.

TCR beta libraries were built with iRepertoire HTBI primers and Arm-PCR of CDR3 regions. TCRdb independently ran MiXCR on the multiplex PCR reads; one entry per CDR3 protein. The sample records about 540,000 distinct CDR3 sequences, 13% being singletons. Germline V CDR1 and CDR2: DFQATT, SNEGSKA (reference sequence). Trimming took off 7 bases at V and 4 bases at J, with 14 bases between the two ends. The CDR3 consists of 12 residues. The sample's time point: newly diagnosed GD, antithyroid drugs for less than 3 months. The TCR library was prepared using RNA isolated from PBMCs. EDTA tubes were used for drawing 8.5 to 9 milliliters of peripheral blood. About this clonotype: The antigen remains unidentified.

These data also featured in a second study, about T cells in Graves' hyperthyroidism and ophthalmopathy. That source reports: Diagnostic assessment was based on clinical symptoms, serum thyroxine and TRAb, thyroid ultrasound and orbital computed tomography.

This clonotype was obtained from a man aged 30 to 45 with Graves disease. The sequences come from peripheral blood mononuclear cells (PBMCs), collected at new diagnosis, from a patient treated with antithyroid drugs. The J gene is TRBJ2-7, the V gene TRBV20-1; maybe TRBD2 (5 bases). This CDR3 reads CSGAGPLYEQYF. The CDR3 nucleotides are TGCAGTGGGGCGGGTCCTTTATACGAGCAGTACTTC.